The 31 T cell receptor beta chains given below trace back to one sample, sequenced in a study of shared clonotypes between healthy human individuals. TCRdb's table, derived via immunoSEQ multiplex PCR, lists solely in-frame clones and lacks some. The sample lists roughly 2,500,000 clones, over 85% occurring once. The source material was naive CD4+ T cells from PBMCs. Subset in this sample: CD45RA+ positively selected. These receptors were collected from a man younger than 35 in good health. Some clones in this sample may be carry-over from other donors' samples.

The table lists this clone with a count of one. This chain uses TRBV5-1 with TRBJ2-1, with D perhaps TRBD1 (6 bases). This CDR3 has 15 residues. Germline assignment: CDR1 SGHRS and CDR2 YFSETQ. V was cut by 0 bases and J by 7 bases, with 14 bases left in between. Here the CDR3 DNA reads TGCGCCAGCAGCTTGGGTTATGGGGGCGGGAATGAGCAGTTCTTC. Amino acids: CASSLGYGGGNEQFF.

The chain recombines TRBV4-1 with TRBJ2-1, with D possibly being TRBD1 or TRBD2 (5 bases each). The germline V and J ends were trimmed by 0 bases and 8 bases, with 8 bases remaining between them. CDR3 length equals 13 residues. Per the germline V gene, CDR1 is MGHRA and CDR2 is YSYEKL. CDR3 nucleotides: TGCGCCAGCAGCCAAGACGAGGGGTATGAGCAGTTCTTC. It codes for CASSQDEGYEQFF.

The rearrangement uses TRBV6-5 and TRBJ2-1, with D perhaps TRBD1 or TRBD2 (5 bases each). Trimming removed 3 bases from V and 3 bases from J, with 9 bases in between. This CDR3 spans 14 amino acids. CDR1 is MNHEY and CDR2 is SVGAGI in the germline V gene. The DNA of the CDR3 is TGTGCCAGCAGTTATAAGGGGAGCTACAATGAGCAGTTCTTC. Translation: CASSYKGSYNEQFF.

V gene TRBV5-8 combines with J gene TRBJ2-3; no clear D gene. Looked up from germline, CDR1 is SGHTS and CDR2 is YDEGEE. Trimming pared 4 bases from V and 2 bases from J, leaving 17 bases between. The CDR3 runs 16 residues. The CDR3 spells CASSPETSQVTDTQYF. The CDR3 bases are TGTGCCAGCAGCCCCGAGACAAGCCAGGTCACAGATACGCAGTATTTT.

J is TRBJ1-1 and V is TRBV11-1, with 7 positions matching TRBD1. Germline loops: CDR1 SGHAT, CDR2 FQDESV (reference sequence). The CDR3 consists of 17 residues. V shed 5 bases, J shed 0 bases, and the junction held 12 bases outside the gene matches. Here the CDR3 reads CASSTMTGRGMNTEAFF. CDR3 nucleotide sequence: TGTGCCAGCAGCACCATGACAGGGAGGGGGATGAACACTGAAGCTTTCTTT.

This chain connects TRBV10-1 to TRBJ1-2; no clear D gene. Looked up from germline, CDR1 is WNHNN and CDR2 is SYGVQD (reference sequence). V gave up 5 bases and J gave up 0 bases, with 13 bases separating them. The CDR3 is 15 residues long. CDR3 sequence (DNA): TGCGCCAGCAGTCAGGAGGGCATACCTAACTATGGCTACACCTTC. It is translated as CASSQEGIPNYGYTF.

The CDR3 DNA follows: TGTGCCAGCAGTCCTGCAGGATCCTCTCGCTACGAGCAGTACTTC. Amino acids: CASSPAGSSRYEQYF. The V gene is TRBV6-5, the J gene TRBJ2-7; D gene uncertain. V lost 5 bases and J 3 bases, leaving 17 bases between the germline ends. Germline CDR1 and CDR2: MNHEY and SVGAGI. This CDR3 is 15 amino acids long.

This clone occurred a few times. V usage is TRBV28 and J usage is TRBJ1-1; TRBD1 is a possible D gene (6 bases). The germline V and J ends were trimmed by 6 bases and 10 bases, with 18 bases remaining between them. The CDR3 covers 13 residues. Per the germline V gene, CDR1 is MDHEN and CDR2 is SYDVKM. In DNA form, the CDR3 reads TGTGCCAGCAGACTCCCTGGAGGGACATTAGCTTTCTTT. Amino acid sequence: CASRLPGGTLAFF.

This chain connects TRBV4-2 to TRBJ2-1; 9 nucleotides agree with TRBD2. The germline V gene encodes CDR1 LGHNA and CDR2 YNFKEQ. The CDR3 consists of 17 residues. With V trimmed by 0 bases and J by 2 bases, 5 bases remained unmatched. Here the CDR3 reads CASSQESASGTYNEQFF. Written as DNA, the CDR3 is TGTGCCAGCAGCCAAGAATCTGCTAGCGGGACCTACAATGAGCAGTTCTTC.

CDR3 DNA: TGTGCCAGCGGTCCGGACAGGGGCACAGATACGCAGTATTTT. It codes for CASGPDRGTDTQYF. This chain uses TRBV2 with TRBJ2-3; 8 bases line up with TRBD1. This CDR3 comprises 14 residues. The trim removed 8 bases at V and 1 base at J, leaving 5 bases unmatched. From germline, CDR1 is SNHLY and CDR2 FYNNEI.

J is TRBJ1-1 and V is TRBV7-2; 8 bases match TRBD1. V lost 4 bases to trimming and J lost 4 bases; unmatched junction nucleotides: 5. The germline CDR1 and CDR2 sequences are SGHTA and FQGNSA. This CDR3 contains 14 residues. DNA of the CDR3: TGTGCCAGCAGCTCCCTAGACAGGGGCACTGAAGCTTTCTTT. Protein: CASSSLDRGTEAFF.

This chain joins TRBV19 and TRBJ2-5; 8 positions match TRBD2. Germline loops: CDR1 LNHDA, CDR2 SQIVND (reference sequence). The CDR3 is 16 residues long. V was clipped by 10 bases and J by 2 bases; unmatched bases: 15. The CDR3 reads CATSASGSLGQETQYF. The DNA for the CDR3 is TGTGCCACCTCGGCGAGCGGGAGCTTGGGACAAGAGACCCAGTACTTC.

The V gene is TRBV29-1, the J gene TRBJ2-1; TRBD2 matches at 8 bases. After removal of 7 bases from V and 7 bases from J, the junction contained 9 bases not matched to a gene. CDR1 is SQVTM and CDR2 is ANQGSEA in the germline V gene. This CDR3 has 13 amino acids. This CDR3 is CSGPGGPGNEQFF. The CDR3 DNA follows: TGCAGCGGGCCGGGAGGGCCGGGGAATGAGCAGTTCTTC.

This chain links TRBV5-1 with TRBJ2-7; tentatively, D is TRBD1 (5 bases). CDR1 and CDR2 from the germline V gene are SGHRS and YFSETQ. Trimming pared 5 bases from V and 0 bases from J, leaving 18 bases between. This CDR3 is built from 16 residues. CDR3 in amino acids: CASSILKGAPSYEQYF. CDR3 sequence (DNA): TGCGCCAGCAGTATTTTGAAAGGGGCCCCCTCCTACGAGCAGTACTTC.

Here the CDR3 reads CASSPPGGGPGAFF. The DNA for the CDR3 is TGTGCCAGCAGCCCCCCCGGTGGGGGACCGGGGGCTTTCTTT. The chain joins TRBV7-9 to TRBJ1-1; D may be TRBD1 (5 bases). The V end was cut by 5 bases, the J end by 11 bases, with 21 bases between. The V gene's germline CDR1 is SEHNR and CDR2 FQNEAQ (reference sequence). CDR3 length equals 14 residues.

DNA for the CDR3: TGTGCCAGCAGCTTAAGGACGGGAGGGCTCCTTTATGAGCAGTTCTTC. Residues: CASSLRTGGLLYEQFF. The genes are TRBV7-2 and TRBJ2-1; 8 nucleotides line up with TRBD2. Germline V gene data show CDR1 as SGHTA and CDR2 as FQGNSA. The CDR3 is 16 residues long. V trimming: 2 bases; J trimming: 8 bases; junction bases outside the gene matches: 11.

The rearrangement joins TRBV19 to TRBJ1-2; 7 nucleotides line up with TRBD1. V shed 9 bases, J shed 7 bases, and the junction held 17 bases outside the gene matches. CDR3 length equals 15 residues. CDR1 LNHDA and CDR2 SQIVND come from the germline V gene (reference sequence). The CDR3 reads CASQTGTAAHFGYTF. In DNA, the CDR3 is TGTGCCAGCCAGACCGGGACAGCCGCCCACTTTGGCTACACCTTC.

The chain carries TRBV11-1 and TRBJ2-7, with 8 positions matching TRBD1. The germline gives CDR1 SGHAT, CDR2 FQDESV (reference sequence). The V and J ends lost 3 bases and 7 bases, in that order; junction bases with no gene match: 5. CDR3 length: 13 amino acids. CDR3 DNA sequence: TGTGCCAGCAGCTTCTCGGACAGGGAAGAGCAGTACTTC. Translating it yields CASSFSDREEQYF.

This clone has just one count. The V call is TRBV5-5, the J call TRBJ2-5; no firm D call. The germline V and J ends were trimmed by 2 bases and 4 bases, with 9 bases remaining between them. The CDR3 covers 13 residues. Per germline, CDR1 SGHKS and CDR2 YYEKEE (reference sequence). The CDR3 protein is CASSLGPGETQYF. CDR3 nucleotides: TGTGCCAGCAGCTTAGGGCCCGGAGAGACCCAGTACTTC. Drawing the rest from reference TRBV5-5 and TRBJ2-5, the complete variable domain is DAGVTQSPTHLIKTRGQQVTLRCSPISGHKSVSWYQQVLGQGPQFIFQYYEKEERGRGNFPDRFSARQFPNYSSELNVNALLLGDSALYLCASSLGPGETQYFGPGTRLLVL.

The rearrangement uses TRBV7-3 and TRBJ2-1; no reliable D call. Germline CDR1 reads SGHTA; CDR2 reads FQGTGA. V was cut by 5 bases and J by 7 bases, with 18 bases left in between. The CDR3 totals 15 residues. The CDR3 DNA follows: TGTGCCAGCAGCCTTGCCGGGCTTCCGGGTAATGAGCAGTTCTTC. Encoded protein: CASSLAGLPGNEQFF.

The chain carries TRBV28 and TRBJ2-7, with a tentative D call TRBD1 (6 bases). The CDR3 spans 12 residues. The germline gives CDR1 MDHEN, CDR2 SYDVKM. V was clipped by 5 bases and J by 3 bases, with 8 bases between them. As DNA, the CDR3 is TGTGCCAGCAGTACGACAGGCTACGAGCAGTACTTC. Its protein is CASSTTGYEQYF.

The rearrangement links TRBV11-2 to TRBJ1-2, with D perhaps matching TRBD1 (5 bases). V dropped 6 bases and J dropped 5 bases, with 10 bases sitting between them. The CDR3 contains 12 residues. Per the germline V gene, CDR1 is SGHAT and CDR2 is FQNNGV. The CDR3 nucleotides are TGTGCCAGCAGTCCAGGGCGGTATGGCTACACCTTC. This encodes CASSPGRYGYTF.

The chain employs TRBV5-4 and TRBJ2-2, with a tentative D call TRBD1 (6 bases). Germline lookup yields CDR1 SGHNT and CDR2 YYREEE (reference sequence). V was trimmed by 0 bases and J by 2 bases, leaving 11 bases between them. The CDR3 contains 16 residues. The CDR3 sequence is CASSLARTANTGELFF. In DNA form, the CDR3 reads TGTGCCAGCAGCTTGGCTCGGACAGCTAACACCGGGGAGCTGTTTTTT.

The chain is built from TRBV19 and TRBJ2-1; TRBD2 aligns across 10 bases. CDR1 and CDR2 (germline): LNHDA, SQIVND (reference sequence). V gave up 3 bases and J gave up 8 bases; unmatched junction bases: 13. This CDR3 comprises 17 residues. The CDR3 sequence: CASSIFLAGVGGDEQFF. In DNA form, the CDR3 reads TGTGCCAGTAGTATTTTTCTAGCGGGAGTAGGGGGCGATGAGCAGTTCTTC.

Comments on this clone: Other nucleotide sequences in the sample specify the same CDR3. V usage is TRBV5-1 and J usage is TRBJ2-2; D unresolved. Deletions cut 0 bases from V and 4 bases from J, with 7 bases between. CDR3 length: 14 amino acids. The germline gives CDR1 SGHRS, CDR2 YFSETQ. The CDR3 protein is CASSLGTGTGELFF. Written as DNA, the CDR3 is TGCGCCAGCAGCTTGGGCACGGGCACCGGGGAGCTGTTTTTT.

The chain is built from TRBV4-1 and TRBJ1-1; TRBD1 agrees at 10 bases. Germline V gene sequence: CDR1 MGHRA, CDR2 YSYEKL. The CDR3 totals 17 residues. V was clipped by 3 bases and J by 5 bases; unmatched bases: 12. CDR3 nucleotides: TGCGCCAGCAGCCACGTCCCGGGACAGGGGCCGGGGACTGAAGCTTTCTTT. Residues: CASSHVPGQGPGTEAFF.

The chain joins TRBV4-1 to TRBJ1-2, with a weak D call TRBD1 (5 bases). Trimming left V 1 base short and J 2 bases short, with 8 bases between. Per the germline V gene, CDR1 is MGHRA and CDR2 is YSYEKL. The CDR3 length is 14 residues. For the CDR3, the DNA is TGCGCCAGCAGCCAAGGGTGGGGGAACTATGGCTACACCTTC. It translates to CASSQGWGNYGYTF.

Remarks on this clone: The same CDR3 also results from other DNA sequences found in this sample. This chain joins TRBV7-9 and TRBJ2-7; 7 bases are a match to TRBD2. CDR1 is SEHNR, CDR2 FQNEAQ, per germline (reference sequence). V was pared by 8 bases and J by 0 bases, with 1 base of the junction left unmatched. The CDR3 totals 12 residues. The CDR3 DNA reads as TGTGCCAGCGGCGGGAGCTCCTACGAGCAGTACTTC. Translated: CASGGSSYEQYF.

V is TRBV5-1 and J is TRBJ2-5; perhaps TRBD1 as D (6 bases). The CDR3 sequence is 13 residues long. Trimming stripped 3 bases from V and 0 bases from J, with 6 bases between. The germline V gene encodes CDR1 SGHRS and CDR2 YFSETQ. Written as DNA, the CDR3 is TGCGCCAGCAGCTGGACAGACCAAGAGACCCAGTACTTC. This encodes CASSWTDQETQYF.

As DNA, the CDR3 is TGTGCCAGCAGTGAACGTATGACACGGAACACTGAAGCTTTCTTT. The encoded protein is CASSERMTRNTEAFF. This chain joins TRBV6-1 and TRBJ1-1; D ambiguous. Deletions cut 2 bases from V and 1 base from J, with 11 bases between. The CDR3 is made up of 15 amino acids. The germline CDR1 and CDR2 sequences are MNHNS and SASEGT.

The chain has TRBV2 and TRBJ2-2, with 12 bases lining up with TRBD2. The junction had 5 bases not matched to a gene; V was cut back by 6 bases and J by 6 bases. Germline V gives CDR1 SNHLY, CDR2 FYNNEI. This CDR3 comprises 15 residues. CDR3 in amino acids: CASRGTSGRPGELFF. CDR3 coding DNA: TGTGCCAGCAGAGGAACTAGCGGGAGGCCCGGGGAGCTGTTTTTT.